This TCR beta chain originates from a study of beta chain features in type 1 diabetes. Study-level findings and limits: For Type 1 diabetes patients, all four CD4+ subsets carried TCRB CDR3s that were moderately but significantly shorter.

Regarding this clone: Its antigen is undetermined.

Sorting based on CD45RO/CCR7/CD25/CD127/CD95/CD27 separated CD4+ naive, central memory, regulatory and stem cell-like memory cells. Germline V CDR1 and CDR2: KGHSH, LQKENI. Trimming took off 4 bases at V and 2 bases at J, with 12 bases between the two ends. The CDR3 is 14 residues long. The entirety of the isolated RNA underwent reverse transcription, so expressed TCRB transcripts were sequenced. Some clones are missing from TCRdb's copy, which holds only in-frame ones; the method was immunoSEQ multiplex PCR. The sample carries about 220,000 clones, 11% recorded once. This TCR derives from a man aged 18 to 30 in good health. The chain has TRBV18 and TRBJ2-7; D unclear. Sequenced material: central memory CD4+ T cells from blood. This chain's CDR3 is CASSRVDGPYEQYF. The CDR3 coding sequence is TGTGCCAGCTCACGGGTGGACGGACCCTACGAGCAGTACTTC.